Each of the 12 T cell receptor beta chains below was sequenced from the same sample in a study of blood T cell repertoires in COVID-19. The protocol was immunoSEQ multiplex PCR, while the TCRdb copy is restricted to in-frame clones and leaves out a portion. The sample has hundreds of thousands of clones; roughly 86% are singletons. The source material was peripheral blood. Every receptor here comes from a woman aged 25 to 39 who had recovered from COVID-19.

This chain uses TRBV19 with TRBJ2-3; TRBD1 agrees at 9 bases. V dropped 10 bases and J dropped 2; count of bases not matched to a gene: 10. The CDR3 spans 15 residues. Germline loops: CDR1 LNHDA, CDR2 SQIVND (reference sequence). CDR3 sequence: CATAARDRDTDTQYF. The DNA of the CDR3 is TGTGCCACGGCGGCCCGGGACAGGGACACAGATACGCAGTATTTT.

V gene TRBV20-1 combines with J gene TRBJ2-3; 8 bases line up with TRBD2. The CDR3 length is 14 residues. CDR1 and CDR2 from the germline V gene are DFQATT and SNEGSKA (reference sequence). J was trimmed by 7 bases and V by 3 bases; bases with no gene match: 9. The CDR3 bases are TGCAGTGCTAGTCCCAGCGGGAGCTACAATACGCAGTATTTT. Encoded protein: CSASPSGSYNTQYF.

This clone showed up just once. The chain recombines TRBV5-4 with TRBJ1-1; weak D call: TRBD1 (5 bases). The CDR3 length is 14 residues. V was cut by 0 bases and J by 6 bases, with 12 bases left in between. The germline V gene has CDR1 SGHNT and CDR2 YYREEE (reference sequence). The CDR3: CASSLAGPGPEAFF. For the CDR3, the DNA is TGTGCCAGCAGCTTGGCAGGGCCCGGGCCTGAAGCTTTCTTT.

This sequence joins TRBV28 and TRBJ2-5, with D possibly TRBD1 on 6 matching bases. The length of the CDR3 is 15 residues. CDR1 is MDHEN and CDR2 is SYDVKM in the germline V gene. V was shortened by 4 bases and J by 5 bases, with 17 bases between the two germline ends. CDR3 DNA: TGTGCCAGCAGTTCCGCAGGGGATGGGGAGGAGACCCAGTACTTC. This sequence encodes CASSSAGDGEETQYF. Full variable domain (outside the CDR3, taken from reference TRBV28 and TRBJ2-5): DVKVTQSSRYLVKRTGEKVFLECVQDMDHENMFWYRQDPGLGLRLIYFSYDVKMKEKGDIPEGYSVSREKKERFSLILESASTNQTSMYLCASSSAGDGEETQYFGPGTRLLVL.

The chain links TRBV29-1 to TRBJ2-1, with 12 bases identical to TRBD2. CDR3 length equals 17 residues. V was pared by 0 bases and J by 7 bases, with 10 bases of the junction left unmatched. The germline V gene encodes CDR1 SQVTM and CDR2 ANQGSEA. In DNA, the CDR3 is TGCAGCGTTGAAGATAGGTTTTCTAGCGGGAGGGGAAATGAGCAGTTCTTC. This encodes CSVEDRFSSGRGNEQFF.

A single count supports this clone. The chain combines TRBV29-1 with TRBJ2-7, with 10 bases that match TRBD1. V lost 8 bases, J lost 4 bases, and 11 bases stayed unmatched. CDR3 length: 14 residues. CDR1 SQVTM and CDR2 ANQGSEA come from the germline V gene. CDR3 in amino acids: CSPKATGGGYEQYF. The CDR3 nucleotides read TGCAGCCCAAAAGCGACAGGGGGCGGGTACGAGCAGTACTTC.

This chain connects TRBV28 to TRBJ2-6; 7 bases map to TRBD1. Trimming at V came to 6 bases and at J to 0 bases, leaving 14 bases not matched to a gene. This CDR3 is 19 amino acids long. Germline V gene data show CDR1 as MDHEN and CDR2 as SYDVKM. CDR3 nucleotide sequence: TGTGCCAGCAGCCCGTACCTATCGGACAGGTCCTCTGGGGCCAACGTCCTGACTTTC. Protein sequence: CASSPYLSDRSSGANVLTF.

The V and J genes are TRBV10-2 and TRBJ2-7; 10 bases align to TRBD1. CDR1 and CDR2 (germline): WSHSY, SAAADI. CDR3 length: 16 amino acids. With 8 bases clipped from V and 0 bases from J, the junction kept 10 bases outside the gene matches. In DNA, the CDR3 is TGCGCCAGCTCGGAAGACAGGGGGCTTAGCTCCTACGAGCAGTACTTC. Its protein product is CASSEDRGLSSYEQYF.

For this clone: At the DNA level, this CDR3 is encoded by other sequences in the same sample as well. The genes are TRBV6-5 and TRBJ1-1; tentative D call: TRBD1 (6 bases). Trimming removed 6 bases from V and 2 bases from J, with 7 bases in between. Germline assignment: CDR1 MNHEY and CDR2 SVGAGI. The CDR3 runs 12 residues. The chain's CDR3 is CASSRGNTEAFF. In DNA, the CDR3 is TGTGCCAGCAGCAGGGGTAACACTGAAGCTTTCTTT.

V and J are TRBV5-8 and TRBJ2-7, with D possibly TRBD2 on 7 matching bases. The CDR3 is 16 amino acids. From germline, CDR1 is SGHTS and CDR2 YDEGEE. V lost 5 bases to trimming and J lost 6 bases, with 24 bases between them. DNA for the CDR3: TGTGCCAGCAGTTTAGGGGGGGGCGAGATGGTCAGCGAGCAGTACTTC. It encodes CASSLGGGEMVSEQYF. The variable domain in full, with the rest retrieved from reference TRBV5-8 and TRBJ2-7, is EAGVTQSPTHLIKTRGQQATLRCSPISGHTSVYWYQQALGLGLQFLLWYDEGEERNRGNFPPRFSGRQFPNYSSELNVNALELEDSALYLCASSLGGGEMVSEQYFGPGTRLTVT.

V and J are TRBV5-1 and TRBJ2-7; TRBD1 aligns across 8 bases. The CDR3 has 14 amino acids. Germline assignment: CDR1 SGHRS and CDR2 YFSETQ. The V and J ends lost 9 bases and 2 bases, in that order; junction bases with no gene match: 10. The CDR3 sequence is CATGTGGRPYEQYF. In nucleotides, the CDR3 is TGCGCCACCGGAACAGGGGGAAGGCCCTACGAGCAGTACTTC.

This clone was seen just once. The chain combines TRBV6-6 with TRBJ2-1; the D is unclear. The CDR3 is 12 residues long. Trimming left V 8 bases short and J 7 bases short, with 12 bases between. Germline values: CDR1 MNHNY, CDR2 SVGAGI (reference sequence). DNA of the CDR3: TGTGCCAGCGCCGCGTCACGGAATGAGCAGTTCTTC. It is translated as CASAASRNEQFF.